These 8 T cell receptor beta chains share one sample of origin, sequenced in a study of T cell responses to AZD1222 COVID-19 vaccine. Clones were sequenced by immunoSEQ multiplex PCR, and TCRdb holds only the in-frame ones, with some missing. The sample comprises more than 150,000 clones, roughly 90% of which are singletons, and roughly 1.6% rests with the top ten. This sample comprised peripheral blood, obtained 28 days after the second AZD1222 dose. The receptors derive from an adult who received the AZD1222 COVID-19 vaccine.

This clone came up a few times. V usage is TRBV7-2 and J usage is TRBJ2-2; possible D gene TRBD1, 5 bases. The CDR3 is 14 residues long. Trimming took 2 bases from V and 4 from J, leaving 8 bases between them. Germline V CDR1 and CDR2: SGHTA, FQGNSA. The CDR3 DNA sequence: TGTGCCAGCAGCTTACGAAGGGGCACCGGGGAGCTGTTTTTT. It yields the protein CASSLRRGTGELFF.

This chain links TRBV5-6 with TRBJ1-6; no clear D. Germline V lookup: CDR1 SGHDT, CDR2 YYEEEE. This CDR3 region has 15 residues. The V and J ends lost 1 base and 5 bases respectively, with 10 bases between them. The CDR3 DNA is TGTGCCAGCAGCTTGTGGCAGGAAAATAATTCACCCCTCCACTTT. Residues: CASSLWQENNSPLHF.

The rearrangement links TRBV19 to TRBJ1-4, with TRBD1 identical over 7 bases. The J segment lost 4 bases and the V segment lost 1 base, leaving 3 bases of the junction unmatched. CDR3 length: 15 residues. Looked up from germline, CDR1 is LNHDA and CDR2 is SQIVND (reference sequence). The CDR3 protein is CASSIGQGYNEKLFF. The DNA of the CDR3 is TGTGCCAGTAGTATAGGACAGGGATATAATGAAAAACTGTTTTTT.

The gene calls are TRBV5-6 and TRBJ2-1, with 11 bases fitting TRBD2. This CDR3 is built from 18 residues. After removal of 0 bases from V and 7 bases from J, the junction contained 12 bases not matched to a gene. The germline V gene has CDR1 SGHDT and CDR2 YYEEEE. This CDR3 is CASSLVSVAGGPPNEQFF. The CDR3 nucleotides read TGTGCCAGCAGCTTGGTTAGTGTAGCGGGAGGGCCTCCGAATGAGCAGTTCTTC.

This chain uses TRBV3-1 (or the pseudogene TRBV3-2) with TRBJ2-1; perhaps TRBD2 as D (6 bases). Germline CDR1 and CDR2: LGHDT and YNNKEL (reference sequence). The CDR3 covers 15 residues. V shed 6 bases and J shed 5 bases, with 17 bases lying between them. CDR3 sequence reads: CASRAGLGVHNEQFF. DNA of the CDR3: TGTGCCAGCAGGGCGGGACTGGGGGTTCACAATGAGCAGTTCTTC.

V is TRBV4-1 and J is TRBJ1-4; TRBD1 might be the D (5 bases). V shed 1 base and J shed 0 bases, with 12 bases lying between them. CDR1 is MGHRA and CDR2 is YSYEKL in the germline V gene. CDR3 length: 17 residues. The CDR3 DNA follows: TGCGCCAGCAGCCAAGGGCCAATGGGGGCAACTAATGAAAAACTGTTTTTT. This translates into CASSQGPMGATNEKLFF.

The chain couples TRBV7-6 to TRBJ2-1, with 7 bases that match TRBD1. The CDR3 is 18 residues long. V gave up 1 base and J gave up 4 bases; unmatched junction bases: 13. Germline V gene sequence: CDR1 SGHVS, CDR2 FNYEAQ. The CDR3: CASSLGSSGTVGYNEQFF. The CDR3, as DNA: TGTGCCAGCAGCTTAGGGTCGAGTGGGACAGTTGGGTACAATGAGCAGTTCTTC.

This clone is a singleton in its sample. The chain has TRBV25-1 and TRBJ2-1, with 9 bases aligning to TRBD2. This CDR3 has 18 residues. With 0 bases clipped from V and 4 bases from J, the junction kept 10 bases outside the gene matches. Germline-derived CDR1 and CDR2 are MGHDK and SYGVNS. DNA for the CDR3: TGTGCCAGCAGTGAATATGGAGCGGGAGGCTCGAAATACAATGAGCAGTTCTTC. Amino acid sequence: CASSEYGAGGSKYNEQFF. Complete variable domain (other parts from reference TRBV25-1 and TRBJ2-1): EADIYQTPRYLVIGTGKKITLECSQTMGHDKMYWYQQDPGMELHLIHYSYGVNSTEKGDLSSESTVSRIRTEHFPLTLESARPSHTSQYLCASSEYGAGGSKYNEQFFGPGTRLTVL.